This TCR beta chain came from a study of cytomegalovirus exposure and HLA in healthy donors. Germline-derived CDR1 and CDR2 are SGHVS and FNYEAQ. This CDR3 has 15 amino acids. V lost 1 base, J lost 7 bases, and 17 bases lay in between. Concerning this clone: Its antigen is not identified.

Regarding the study as a whole: A later analysis found first-cohort TCR clusters tended to co-occur in the 120 or so validation repertoires. In vitro checks showed that a few CMV-associated chains really do target CMV antigens.

Clones were sequenced by immunoSEQ multiplex PCR, and TCRdb holds only the in-frame ones, with some missing. The data contain about 220,000 clones, around four fifths of them singletons. The sequencing input was PBMCs. The chain recombines TRBV7-6 with TRBJ2-7, with a weak D call TRBD2 (5 bases). This clonotype was obtained from a woman younger than 45 in good health and CMV-seropositive. CDR3 DNA: TGTGCCAGCAGCTTAGAGGTCGGACTGTCAAGGGAGCAGTACTTC. It yields the protein CASSLEVGLSREQYF.